A selection of T cell receptor beta chains follows, all from one sample in a study of metastatic and nonmetastatic thyroid tumors. TCRdb re-called clones via MiXCR from the PCR reads. The repertoire has 20,000 or so clones, around a quarter of them found once; the top ten carry about 10%. Sequencing was carried out using tumor tissue. Receptors were obtained from a female donor with papillary thyroid cancer or a benign thyroid nodule (not recorded which). Some clones in this sample may be carry-over from other donors' samples. Both conserved end residues are part of each CDR3. D genes are given only for firm matches. Size is stated for part of the rows, as once, few or many counts, or as a class when the clone is expanded.

d_gene,j_gene,abundance,v_gene,CDR3nt,CDR3aa
TRBD1,TRBJ2-1,few,TRBV11-2,TGTGCCAGCAGCCCCCCGGGACAGGGGAACAATGAGCAGTTCTTC,CASSPPGQGNNEQFF
-,TRBJ1-1,few,TRBV6-1,TGTGCCAGCAGAACCCCCGGGGGGAACACTGAAGCTTTCTTT,CASRTPGGNTEAFF
TRBD2,TRBJ2-7,-,TRBV20-1,TGCAGTGCTAGACTAACTAGCGGGAGGGCCTCCTGTGAGCAGTACTTC,CSARLTSGRASCEQYF
-,TRBJ1-6,few,TRBV28,TGTGCCAGCACCTCGATGCCCCTAAATTCACCCCTCCACTTT,CASTSMPLNSPLHF
-,TRBJ1-1,many,TRBV9,TGTACCAGCAGCCTAACCCAAAACACTGAAGCTTTCTTT,CTSSLTQNTEAFF
TRBD1,TRBJ1-4,medium-sized,TRBV27,TGTGCCAGCAGCCCCGGGACAGGGGGCGGAGAAAAACTGTTTTTT,CASSPGTGGGEKLFF
-,TRBJ1-3,many,TRBV4-1,TGCGCCAGCAGCCAAGACTTTGGTTCTCGGACTCTCTCTGGAAACACCATATATTTT,CASSQDFGSRTLSGNTIYF
TRBD1,TRBJ2-7,-,TRBV11-3,TGTGCCAGCAGCCCCCGGGACAGGGACTACGAGCAGTACTTC,CASSPRDRDYEQYF
TRBD1,TRBJ1-6,few,TRBV28,TGTGCCAGCAGCCAAACAGGGGATAATTCACCCCTCCACTTT,CASSQTGDNSPLHF
TRBD2,TRBJ2-7,few,TRBV6-5,TGTGCCAGCAGTTACTCGACGGGGGGGGTCACGTACTTC,CASSYSTGGVTYF
-,TRBJ2-1,-,TRBV5-6,TGTGCCAACAGCTTGGCTGGTGGATATTACAATGAGCAGTTCTTC,CANSLAGGYYNEQFF
-,TRBJ2-1,-,TRBV30,TGTGCCTTGAGGTTGGCCAGCGGCAATTACAATGAGCAGTTCTTC,CALRLASGNYNEQFF
-,TRBJ2-3,-,TRBV30,TGTGCCTGGAGTACGGGTGCAGATACGCAGTATTTT,CAWSTGADTQYF
TRBD1,TRBJ1-1,few,TRBV10-3,TGTGCCATCATTGAGCCCACAGGGGGCGCATGCACTGAAGCTTCCTTT,CAIIEPTGGACTEASF
-,TRBJ2-6,-,TRBV12-3/TRBV12-4,TGTGCCAGCAGTTTCGAGGGGTATTGGTGGACTGGGGACTCTGGGGCCAACGTCCTGACTTTC,CASSFEGYWWTGDSGANVLTF
-,TRBJ2-7,many,TRBV20-1,TGCAGTGCTAGAGCTCCCACTAGGGCCTACTCCTACGAGCAGTACTTC,CSARAPTRAYSYEQYF
TRBD2,TRBJ2-1,-,TRBV11-1,TGTGCCAGCAGCTCGGTAGCGGGAGGAAACAATGAGCAGTTCTTC,CASSSVAGGNNEQFF
TRBD1,TRBJ1-2,-,TRBV4-2,TGTGCCAACAGCCACACCCCGGGACAGGGTAACTATGGCTACACCTTC,CANSHTPGQGNYGYTF
TRBD1,TRBJ1-1,few,TRBV12-3/TRBV12-4,TGTGCCAGCAGGCCACAGGGGGCCGGGGAAGCTTTCTTT,CASRPQGAGEAFF
-,TRBJ2-2,many,TRBV9,TGTGCCAGCAGCGTAGACTTAACGGGGGAGCTGTTTTTT,CASSVDLTGELFF
TRBD2,TRBJ2-3,many,TRBV6-5,TGTGCCAGCAGTTACTCCGCTAGCGGGGGCACAGATACGCAGTATTTT,CASSYSASGGTDTQYF
TRBD1,TRBJ1-2,-,TRBV6-2/TRBV6-3,TGTGCCAGCACCCGCACAGGGGGCGGAATCTATGGCTACACCTTC,CASTRTGGGIYGYTF
TRBD1,TRBJ1-2,few,TRBV28,TGTGCCAGCAGTTTTCGGGACAGGGAGGGCTACACCTTC,CASSFRDREGYTF
-,TRBJ2-5,few,TRBV28,TGTGCCAGCAGTTTAGAGGAGGGGGCGGGGGAGACCCAGTACTTC,CASSLEEGAGETQYF
-,TRBJ2-7,-,TRBV20-1,TGCAGTGCTGGGGGAGTTCGGGGCATCTACGAGCAGTGCTTC,CSAGGVRGIYEQCF
-,TRBJ1-2,few,TRBV6-2/TRBV6-3,TGTGCCAGCAGTTGGGGGGCGTTAAGTAACTATGGCTGCACCTTC,CASSWGALSNYGCTF
TRBD2,TRBJ2-3,-,TRBV6-2/TRBV6-3,TGTGCCAGCAGTTACCTCCGACTAGCGGGGAACACAGATACGCAGTATTTT,CASSYLRLAGNTDTQYF
-,TRBJ1-2,-,TRBV4-1,TGCGTCAGCAGCCAGCCTACTGGACAGTCTCACTGTGGCTACACCTTC,CVSSQPTGQSHCGYTF
-,TRBJ1-3,medium-sized,TRBV7-2,TGTGCCAGCAGCTCCTTCCCCAATACAGGGTCCGGAAACACCATATATTTT,CASSSFPNTGSGNTIYF
-,TRBJ2-7,few,TRBV12-3/TRBV12-4,TGTGCCAGCATTTTAGCGGCGGGGTGGGCAGTAAAGCATTACTTC,CASILAAGWAVKHYF
-,TRBJ1-2,-,TRBV28,TGTGCCAGCAGTGCGGGACAATCCCAAGTGGAGGGCTACACCTTC,CASSAGQSQVEGYTF
TRBD2,TRBJ2-7,few,TRBV4-1,TGCGCCAGCAGCCAAGATCCGGGAGGGGACTACGAGCAGTACTTC,CASSQDPGGDYEQYF
-,TRBJ1-4,few,TRBV28,TGTGCCAGCAGTTTGCCCCCCGGTAGGAGGGGAGGTGAAAAACTGTTTTTT,CASSLPPGRRGGEKLFF
-,TRBJ1-3,few,TRBV6-1,TGTGCCAGCAGTGAAGGGCCCAGCTCTGGAAACACCATATATTTT,CASSEGPSSGNTIYF
-,TRBJ2-7,-,TRBV28,TGTGCCAGCAGTTTGGGGGGCTTCGAGCAGTACTTC,CASSLGGFEQYF
-,TRBJ1-2,-,TRBV12-3/TRBV12-4,TGTTCCAGCAGTCTACGACACGACTATGGCTACACCTTT,CSSSLRHDYGYTF
-,TRBJ2-7,many,TRBV13,TGTGCCAGCAGCTTAGGGATCTCCTACGAGCAGTACTTC,CASSLGISYEQYF
TRBD1,TRBJ2-7,-,TRBV6-2/TRBV6-3,TGTGCCAGCAGTTACCGGGGACAGGGCTACGAGCAGTACTTC,CASSYRGQGYEQYF
-,TRBJ1-5,many,TRBV12-3/TRBV12-4,TGTGCCAGCAAGGCGTCCGGGGAGAGCAATCAGCCCCAGCATTTT,CASKASGESNQPQHF
TRBD2,TRBJ2-1,large,TRBV20-1,TGCAGTGCTATACTAGCGGGAGGGGTCTTCTACAATGAGCAGTTCTTC,CSAILAGGVFYNEQFF
TRBD2,TRBJ2-1,many,TRBV11-1,TGTGCCAGCAGCTTATGGGCTAGCGGGAGGGCCTGTGAGCAGTTCTTC,CASSLWASGRACEQFF
-,TRBJ1-6,few,TRBV19,TGTGCCAGTAGTATTACGGAGGTATCACCCCTCCACTTT,CASSITEVSPLHF
TRBD2,TRBJ2-1,many,TRBV7-9,TGTGCCAGCAGCCCACTTAGACTAGCGGGAGGGCTGGGGGAGCAGTTCTTC,CASSPLRLAGGLGEQFF
-,TRBJ2-5,medium-sized,TRBV12-3/TRBV12-4,TGTGCCAGCAGTTTAGCTGCTAGTTCAAGAGAGACCCAGTACTTC,CASSLAASSRETQYF